The 20 T cell receptor beta chains below all came from one sample that was sequenced in a study of radiotherapy plus CTLA-4 blockade in lung cancer. Sequencing was performed with immunoSEQ multiplex PCR; in TCRdb, only in-frame clones are kept and a portion is missing. The table records around 20,000 clones, about 84% of them present only once. The material was peripheral blood, obtained from a patient treated with radiotherapy plus ipilimumab. The receptors come from a human donor with non-small cell lung cancer whose response to radiotherapy plus ipilimumab could not be evaluated.

J is TRBJ2-1 and V is TRBV7-9; D gene unclear. Germline V gene data show CDR1 as SEHNR and CDR2 as FQNEAQ (reference sequence). V lost 5 bases to trimming and J lost 6 bases, with 8 bases between them. This CDR3 is built from 12 residues. This CDR3 reads CASSRHGNEQFF. CDR3 DNA sequence: TGTGCCAGCAGCCGACACGGCAATGAGCAGTTCTTC.

This clone is a singleton in its sample. This chain uses TRBV7-9 with TRBJ2-7; 9 nucleotides align to TRBD1. This CDR3 comprises 16 residues. The V gene end was trimmed by 5 bases and the J gene end by 2 bases; junction bases not matched to a gene: 10. The germline V gene encodes CDR1 SEHNR and CDR2 FQNEAQ (reference sequence). CDR3 residues: CASSDHRGPNPYEQYF. The CDR3 nucleotides read TGTGCCAGCAGCGACCACAGGGGGCCAAACCCCTACGAGCAGTACTTC.

The chain employs TRBV19 and TRBJ2-3; 11 bases map to TRBD2. The ends lost 3 bases at V and 4 bases at J; junction bases unmatched: 6. Germline V gene data show CDR1 as LNHDA and CDR2 as SQIVND (reference sequence). The CDR3 consists of 16 residues. CDR3 in DNA: TGTGCCAGTAGTATGGCTAGCGGGAGGAGGCCAGATACGCAGTATTTT. It is translated as CASSMASGRRPDTQYF.

This chain links TRBV27 with TRBJ2-7; 7 bases agree with TRBD1. The CDR3 totals 13 residues. The J segment lost 4 bases and the V segment lost 4 bases, leaving 4 bases of the junction unmatched. The germline gives CDR1 MNHEY, CDR2 SMNVEV (reference sequence). The CDR3 loop reads CASSYEGAYEQYF. In DNA, the CDR3 is TGTGCCAGCAGTTACGAGGGGGCTTACGAGCAGTACTTC.

The CDR3 spells CASSYLNSYEQYF. The CDR3 DNA follows: TGTGCCAGCAGCTACTTGAATTCCTACGAGCAGTACTTC. J is TRBJ2-7 and V is TRBV5-4; D gene unclear. CDR3 length equals 13 residues. Germline-derived CDR1 and CDR2 are SGHNT and YYREEE (reference sequence). V was shortened by 3 bases and J by 1 base, with 8 bases between the two germline ends.

Only a few counts were recorded for this clone. CDR3 nucleotide sequence: TGTGCCAGCAGTGGCTCGGGGGGCACCTACGAGCAGTACTTC. This sequence encodes CASSGSGGTYEQYF. J is TRBJ2-7 and V is TRBV6-1; perhaps TRBD2 as D (7 bases). Germline V CDR1 and CDR2: MNHNS, SASEGT. The CDR3 covers 14 residues. Deletions cut 4 bases from V and 2 bases from J, with 12 bases between.

This clone was detected only a few times. This chain uses TRBV6-5 with TRBJ1-4, with 7 positions matching TRBD1. V shed 4 bases and J 5 bases; nucleotides not matched to a gene: 7. The germline gives CDR1 MNHEY, CDR2 SVGAGI. The CDR3 has 15 residues. CDR3 residues: CASSFQTGRNEKLFF. CDR3 DNA sequence: TGTGCCAGCAGTTTCCAGACAGGGCGAAATGAAAAACTGTTTTTT.

A few counts support this clone. A far larger clone is just one base off, so this is likely a read error. The V call is TRBV19, the J call TRBJ2-7; TRBD1 might be the D (6 bases). Germline values: CDR1 LNHDA, CDR2 SQIVND (reference sequence). The CDR3 has 11 residues. In DNA form, the CDR3 reads TGTGCCATTAGTATGGGGACACTTTGGTACTTC. Translated: CAISMGTLWYF.

The rearrangement joins TRBV2 to TRBJ2-6; D is perhaps TRBD2 (6 bases). The germline V and J ends were trimmed by 5 bases and 1 base, with 9 bases remaining between them. This CDR3 contains 15 residues. Germline CDR1 and CDR2: SNHLY and FYNNEI. The CDR3 nucleotides are TGTGCCAGCAGTCGGGGAGGATCTGGGGCCAACGTCCTGACTTTC. Translation gives CASSRGGSGANVLTF. The variable domain in full, with the rest retrieved from reference TRBV2 and TRBJ2-6, is EPEVTQTPSHQVTQMGQEVILRCVPISNHLYFYWYRQILGQKVEFLVSFYNNEISEKSEIFDDQFSVERPDGSNFTLKIRSTKLEDSAMYFCASSRGGSGANVLTFGAGSRLTVL.

The V call is TRBV4-1, the J call TRBJ1-2; tentatively, D is TRBD1 (6 bases). Trimming took 3 bases from V and 4 from J, leaving 18 bases between them. From germline, CDR1 is MGHRA and CDR2 YSYEKL. The CDR3 sequence is 16 residues long. As DNA, the CDR3 is TGCGCCAGCAGCCAGGACCAACAGGGTTATGCCTATGGCTACACCTTC. Translated: CASSQDQQGYAYGYTF.

This clone has just one count. The genes are TRBV7-9 and TRBJ1-5; D might be TRBD1 (5 bases). The V gene's germline CDR1 is SEHNR and CDR2 FQNEAQ (reference sequence). This CDR3 contains 14 residues. Trimming stripped 5 bases from V and 5 bases from J, with 13 bases between. The CDR3 DNA sequence: TGTGCCAGCAGCCCGGGGAGGGACGATCAGCCCCAGCATTTT. Residues: CASSPGRDDQPQHF.

The sample holds a few counts of this clone. The genes are TRBV4-1 and TRBJ2-2; D possibly corresponds to TRBD1 (5 bases). Germline V gene data show CDR1 as MGHRA and CDR2 as YSYEKL. CDR3 length: 15 amino acids. The ends were cut back, 6 bases at V and 0 bases at J, with 11 bases in the middle. In nucleotides, the CDR3 is TGCGCCAGCAGTAAGGGGCCAGCGAACACCGGGGAGCTGTTTTTT. It codes for CASSKGPANTGELFF.

This chain links TRBV4-2 with TRBJ2-7; 9 nucleotides agree with TRBD1. The germline V gene has CDR1 LGHNA and CDR2 YNFKEQ. V trimming: 2 bases; J trimming: 3 bases; junction bases outside the gene matches: 2. This CDR3 region has 14 residues. This CDR3 reads CASSQKTGGYEQYF. The CDR3 nucleotides are TGTGCCAGCAGCCAAAAGACAGGGGGCTACGAGCAGTACTTC.

This clone was detected once. The gene calls are TRBV5-1 and TRBJ2-5; 8 nucleotides line up with TRBD1. CDR1 is SGHRS, CDR2 YFSETQ, per germline. The CDR3 extends over 13 amino acids. Unmatched junction bases numbered 4, after V lost 4 bases and J lost 5 bases. In DNA form, the CDR3 reads TGCGCCAGCAGCGTCACAGGGGGGGAGACCCAGTACTTC. It codes for CASSVTGGETQYF.

The chain recombines TRBV9 with TRBJ1-4; 9 bases line up with TRBD1. This CDR3 has 16 amino acids. Unmatched junction bases numbered 6, after V lost 0 bases and J lost 6 bases. CDR1 SGDLS and CDR2 YYNGEE come from the germline V gene. CDR3 protein: CASSVGLRTGDEKLFF. The CDR3 DNA is TGTGCCAGCAGCGTAGGTCTGAGGACAGGGGATGAAAAACTGTTTTTT.

The chain employs TRBV27 and TRBJ2-7; 10 nucleotides align to TRBD2. Unmatched junction bases numbered 8, after V lost 2 bases and J lost 1 base. Germline V gene sequence: CDR1 MNHEY, CDR2 SMNVEV (reference sequence). The CDR3 spans 17 residues. The CDR3 here is CASSLTASGGTSYEQYF. CDR3 DNA: TGTGCCAGCAGTTTAACGGCTAGCGGGGGCACATCCTACGAGCAGTACTTC.

The chain links TRBV15 to TRBJ1-2, with D unresolved. The CDR3 extends over 16 amino acids. Trimming removed 0 bases at V and 5 bases at J, with 16 bases between. Germline assignment: CDR1 LNHNV and CDR2 YYDKDF (reference sequence). CDR3 nucleotide sequence: TGTGCCACCAGCAGAGATTATCCCCCTTCCAGGTATGGCTACACCTTC. It encodes CATSRDYPPSRYGYTF.

This rearrangement joins TRBV29-1 to TRBJ1-6; 7 bases match TRBD1. CDR3 length: 13 amino acids. Trimming took 6 bases from V and 9 from J; bases not matched to a gene: 8. CDR1 SQVTM and CDR2 ANQGSEA come from the germline V gene. In DNA form, the CDR3 reads TGCAGCGTCGCCGACAGGGAAGGTTCACCCCTCCACTTT. Protein product: CSVADREGSPLHF.

The chain employs TRBV19 and TRBJ2-3, with 10 bases identical to TRBD2. Germline V gene sequence: CDR1 LNHDA, CDR2 SQIVND (reference sequence). The CDR3 length is 16 residues. Unmatched junction bases numbered 5, after V lost 4 bases and J lost 1 base. CDR3 residues: CASSTLAGAGTDTQYF. CDR3 sequence (DNA): TGTGCCAGTAGTACCCTAGCGGGAGCTGGCACAGATACGCAGTATTTT.

The chain couples TRBV7-3 to TRBJ2-3, with 12 bases that match TRBD2. Per germline, CDR1 SGHTA and CDR2 FQGTGA. The CDR3 is 16 residues long. The J segment lost 6 bases and the V segment lost 5 bases, leaving 9 bases of the junction unmatched. The CDR3 bases are TGTGCCAGCAGCCGGGGACTAGCGGGCTTCTTGGATACGCAGTATTTT. As protein: CASSRGLAGFLDTQYF.